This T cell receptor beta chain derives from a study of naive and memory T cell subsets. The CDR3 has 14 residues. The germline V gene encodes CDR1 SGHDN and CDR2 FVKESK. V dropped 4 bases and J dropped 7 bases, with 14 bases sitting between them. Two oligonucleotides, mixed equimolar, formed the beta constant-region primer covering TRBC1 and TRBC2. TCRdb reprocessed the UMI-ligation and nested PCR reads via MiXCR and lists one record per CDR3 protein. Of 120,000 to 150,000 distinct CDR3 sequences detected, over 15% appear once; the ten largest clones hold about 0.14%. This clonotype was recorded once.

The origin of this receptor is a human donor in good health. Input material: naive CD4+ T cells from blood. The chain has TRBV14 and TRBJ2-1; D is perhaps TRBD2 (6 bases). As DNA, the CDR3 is TGTGCCAGCAGCCTTACGGGAGCGAAAAATGAGCAGTTCTTC. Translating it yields CASSLTGAKNEQFF. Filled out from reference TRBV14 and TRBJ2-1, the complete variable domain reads EAGVTQFPSHSVIEKGQTVTLRCDPISGHDNLYWYRRVMGKEIKFLLHFVKESKQDESGMPNNRFLAERTGGTYSTLKVQPAELEDSGVYFCASSLTGAKNEQFFGPGTRLTVL.